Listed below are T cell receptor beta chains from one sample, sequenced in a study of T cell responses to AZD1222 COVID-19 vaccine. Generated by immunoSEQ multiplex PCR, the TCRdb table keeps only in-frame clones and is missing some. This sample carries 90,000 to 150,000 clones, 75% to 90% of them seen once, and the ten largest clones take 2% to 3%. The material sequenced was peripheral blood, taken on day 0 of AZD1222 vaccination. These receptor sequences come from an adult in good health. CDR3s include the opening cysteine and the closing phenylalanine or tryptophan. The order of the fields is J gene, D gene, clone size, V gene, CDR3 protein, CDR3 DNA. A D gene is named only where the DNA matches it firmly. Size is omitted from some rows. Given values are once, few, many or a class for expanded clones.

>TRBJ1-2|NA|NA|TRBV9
CASSLYGTYGYTF
TGTGCCAGCAGCCTTTATGGTACCTATGGCTACACCTTC
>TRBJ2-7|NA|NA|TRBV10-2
CASRGGATSYEQYF
TGCGCCAGCAGGGGCGGAGCTACCTCCTACGAGCAGTACTTC
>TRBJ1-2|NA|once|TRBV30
CAWSVRAGQGYTF
TGTGCCTGGAGTGTACGGGCAGGGCAAGGCTACACCTTC
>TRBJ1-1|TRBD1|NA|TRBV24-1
CATTRQGANTEAFF
TGTGCCACCACCAGACAGGGGGCGAACACTGAAGCTTTCTTT
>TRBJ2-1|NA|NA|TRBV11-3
CASGVGFNEQFF
TGTGCCAGCGGGGTGGGGTTCAATGAGCAGTTCTTC
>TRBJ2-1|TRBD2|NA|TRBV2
CASSRSGRLNNEQFF
TGTGCCAGCAGCCGAAGCGGGAGGCTTAACAATGAGCAGTTCTTC
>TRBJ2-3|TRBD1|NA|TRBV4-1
CASSSTGDSTDTQYF
TGCGCCAGCAGCTCCACAGGGGATAGCACAGATACGCAGTATTTT
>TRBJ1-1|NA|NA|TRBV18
CASSPPGGMNTEAFF
TGTGCCAGCTCACCTCCCGGGGGCATGAACACTGAAGCTTTCTTT
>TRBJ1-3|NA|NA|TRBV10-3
CAISRDSGNTIYF
TGTGCCATCAGCCGGGACTCTGGAAACACCATATATTTT
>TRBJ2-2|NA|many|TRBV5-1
CASSLGGGTGELFF
TGCGCCAGCAGCTTGGGAGGAGGCACCGGGGAGCTGTTTTTT
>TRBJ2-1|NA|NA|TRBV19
CASSPSGGFSYNEQFF
TGTGCCAGTAGCCCCTCGGGCGGATTTTCCTACAATGAGCAGTTCTTC
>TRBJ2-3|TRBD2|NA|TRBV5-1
CASSPGGAGTDTQYF
TGCGCCAGCAGCCCGGGGGGGGCGGGCACAGATACGCAGTATTTT
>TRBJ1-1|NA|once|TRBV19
CASSFLGAEEAFF
TGTGCCAGTAGCTTTTTGGGGGCGGAAGAGGCTTTCTTT
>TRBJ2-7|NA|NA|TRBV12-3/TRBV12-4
CASSWTVYEQYF
TGTGCCAGCAGTTGGACTGTATACGAGCAGTACTTC
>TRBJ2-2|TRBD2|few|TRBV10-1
CASSESIRGSGLGELFF
TGCGCCAGCAGTGAGTCGATCCGAGGTAGCGGGTTAGGGGAGCTGTTTTTT
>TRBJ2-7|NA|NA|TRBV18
CASSEDNEQYF
TGTGCCAGCTCAGAGGACAACGAGCAGTACTTC
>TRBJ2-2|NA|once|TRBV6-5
CASSYLAPNTGELFF
TGTGCCAGCAGTTACCTAGCCCCGAACACCGGGGAGCTGTTTTTT
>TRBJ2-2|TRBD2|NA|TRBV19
CASSTAGSGGTGELFF
TGTGCCAGTAGTACCGCGGGGAGCGGGGGCACCGGGGAGCTGTTTTTT
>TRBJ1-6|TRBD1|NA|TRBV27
CASRLTGGLGSPLHF
TGTGCCAGCAGGTTGACAGGGGGTCTGGGTTCACCCCTCCACTTT
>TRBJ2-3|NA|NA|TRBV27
CASSFEGRTDTQYF
TGTGCCAGCAGTTTCGAGGGCCGAACAGATACGCAGTATTTT
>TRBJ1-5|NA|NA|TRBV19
CASSRGLGSNQPQHF
TGTGCCAGTAGTAGGGGGCTGGGGAGCAATCAGCCCCAGCATTTT
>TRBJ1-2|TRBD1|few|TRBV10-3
CAISELQGLNGYTF
TGTGCCATCAGTGAGTTACAGGGGTTGAATGGCTACACCTTC
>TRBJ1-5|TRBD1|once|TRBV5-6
CASSLRRTGNHGQPQHF
TGTGCCAGCAGCTTGAGGAGGACAGGAAACCACGGCCAGCCCCAGCATTTT
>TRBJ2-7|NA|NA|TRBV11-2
CASSLAGYEQYF
TGTGCCAGCAGCTTAGCAGGCTACGAGCAGTACTTC
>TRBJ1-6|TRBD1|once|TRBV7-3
CASSSTGTANSPLHF
TGTGCCAGCAGCTCTACCGGGACAGCTAATTCACCCCTCCACTTT
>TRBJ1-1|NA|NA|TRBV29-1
CSAAGGLSTEAFF
TGCAGCGCCGCAGGTGGGCTCAGCACTGAAGCTTTCTTT
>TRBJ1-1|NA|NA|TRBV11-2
CASSQPTGEAFF
TGTGCCAGCAGCCAGCCGACAGGCGAAGCTTTCTTT
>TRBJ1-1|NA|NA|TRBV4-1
CASSQEPLNTEAFF
TGCGCCAGCAGCCAAGAGCCCCTGAACACTGAAGCTTTCTTT
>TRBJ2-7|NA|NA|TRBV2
CASSERYEQYF
TGTGCCAGCAGTGAAAGATACGAGCAGTACTTC
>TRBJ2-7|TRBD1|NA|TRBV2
CASRGTGVYEQYF
TGTGCCAGCAGGGGGACAGGGGTCTACGAGCAGTACTTC
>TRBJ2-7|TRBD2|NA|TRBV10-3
CAISESRAGVDPEQYF
TGTGCCATCAGTGAGTCGCGGGCGGGAGTAGATCCCGAGCAGTACTTC
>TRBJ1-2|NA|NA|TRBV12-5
CASGLDPQVGYTF
TGTGCTAGTGGTTTGGACCCTCAGGTTGGCTACACCTTC
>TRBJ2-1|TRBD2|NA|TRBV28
CASRPNSGGAYNEQFF
TGTGCCAGCAGACCTAATAGCGGGGGGGCCTACAATGAGCAGTTCTTC
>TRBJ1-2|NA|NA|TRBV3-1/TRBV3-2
CASSQSSGSDYGYTF
TGTGCCAGCAGCCAATCCTCAGGGTCTGACTATGGCTACACCTTC
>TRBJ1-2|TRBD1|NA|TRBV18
CASSPLGQGDGYTF
TGTGCCAGCTCACCTTTGGGACAGGGAGATGGCTACACCTTC
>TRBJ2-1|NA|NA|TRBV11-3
CASSLSPVSINEQFF
TGTGCCAGCAGCTTGTCCCCCGTTTCCATCAATGAGCAGTTCTTC
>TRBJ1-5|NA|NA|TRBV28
CASSFRGAFGNQPQHF
TGTGCCAGCAGTTTCCGGGGGGCATTCGGCAATCAGCCCCAGCATTTT
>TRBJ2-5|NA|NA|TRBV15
CATSRAVPGRKPETQYF
TGTGCCACCAGCAGAGCGGTTCCGGGACGCAAGCCAGAGACCCAGTACTTC
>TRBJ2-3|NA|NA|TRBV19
CASSLGTMDTQYF
TGTGCCAGTAGTCTCGGAACGATGGATACGCAGTATTTT
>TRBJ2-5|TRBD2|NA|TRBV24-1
CATSDPVTGGIREETQYF
TGTGCCACCAGTGATCCGGTAACGGGAGGGATCCGGGAAGAGACCCAGTACTTC
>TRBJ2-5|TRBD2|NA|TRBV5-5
CASSFSPLAGGQETQYF
TGTGCCAGCAGCTTTTCACCACTAGCGGGAGGACAAGAGACCCAGTACTTC
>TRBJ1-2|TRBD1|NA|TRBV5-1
CASSLSGGQGAAGYTF
TGCGCCAGCAGCTTATCGGGAGGGCAGGGGGCGGCTGGCTACACCTTC
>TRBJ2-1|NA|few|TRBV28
CASSHRGGEVYNEQFF
TGTGCCAGCAGCCACCGAGGGGGAGAAGTCTACAATGAGCAGTTCTTC
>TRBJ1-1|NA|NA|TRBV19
CASSATLGTEAFF
TGTGCCAGTAGTGCCACACTTGGCACTGAAGCTTTCTTT
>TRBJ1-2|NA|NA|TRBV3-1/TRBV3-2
CASSQGHRQGEGYTF
TGTGCCAGCAGCCAAGGCCACAGGCAGGGAGAGGGCTACACCTTC
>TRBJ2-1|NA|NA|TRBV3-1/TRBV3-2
CASSQDHASSYNEQFF
TGTGCCAGCAGCCAAGATCACGCTAGCTCCTACAATGAGCAGTTCTTC
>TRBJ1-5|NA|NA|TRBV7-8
CASSPAERPQHF
TGTGCCAGCAGCCCCGCCGAGAGGCCCCAGCATTTT
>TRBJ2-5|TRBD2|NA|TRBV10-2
CASGPGLAGWSETQYF
TGCGCCAGCGGCCCCGGACTAGCGGGCTGGAGCGAGACCCAGTACTTC
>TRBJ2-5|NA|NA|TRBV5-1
CASTPGGAGQETQYF
TGCGCCAGCACCCCTGGGGGGGCTGGACAAGAGACCCAGTACTTC
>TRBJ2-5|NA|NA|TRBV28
CASSPPRETQYF
TGTGCCAGCAGTCCCCCCCGAGAGACCCAGTACTTC
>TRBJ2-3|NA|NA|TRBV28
CASTGSGGVTDTQYF
TGTGCCAGCACGGGCAGCGGAGGGGTCACAGATACGCAGTATTTT
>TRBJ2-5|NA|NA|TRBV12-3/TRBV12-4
CASSQRVQETQYF
TGTGCCAGCAGTCAACGGGTCCAAGAGACCCAGTACTTC
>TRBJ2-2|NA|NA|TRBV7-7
CASSNLRGTGELFF
TGTGCTAGCAGCAACCTTAGAGGGACCGGGGAGCTGTTTTTT
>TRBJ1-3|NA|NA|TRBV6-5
CASSPVGNTIYF
TGTGCCAGCAGTCCTGTGGGAAACACCATATATTTT
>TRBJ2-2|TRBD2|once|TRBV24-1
CATSVSAGTSANTGELFF
TGTGCCACCAGTGTCTCCGCAGGGACTAGCGCAAACACCGGGGAGCTGTTTTTT
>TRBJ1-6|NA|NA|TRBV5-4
CASSPGDNSPLHF
TGTGCCAGCAGCCCTGGGGATAATTCACCCCTCCACTTT
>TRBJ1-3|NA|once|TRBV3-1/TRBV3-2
CASSQQSGNTIYF
TGTGCCAGCAGCCAACAGTCTGGAAACACCATATATTTT
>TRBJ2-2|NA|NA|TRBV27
CASSPNTGELFF
TGTGCCAGCAGCCCGAACACCGGGGAGCTGTTTTTT
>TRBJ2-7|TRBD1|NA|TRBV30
CAYLGQGLTYEQYF
TGTGCCTACCTCGGACAGGGGCTAACCTACGAGCAGTACTTC
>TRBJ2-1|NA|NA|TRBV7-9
CASSLVAHNEQFF
TGTGCCAGCAGCTTAGTGGCCCACAATGAGCAGTTCTTC